The rows below give T cell receptor beta chains drawn from one sample of a study of T cell repertoires in cytomegalovirus infection. Their specific antigens are unknown. TCRdb reanalysed the reads using MiXCR and keeps one entry per CDR3 protein. The table has roughly 700,000 distinct CDR3 sequences, roughly 36% seen once. The starting material was cultured PBMCs, obtained from culture after CMV antigen stimulation. The source of these receptors is a human donor in good health (CMV status not recorded). Some clones in this sample may be carry-over from other donors' samples. CDR3s include the opening cysteine and the closing phenylalanine or tryptophan. D genes are given only for firm matches. Where a row states a size, it is once, few, many or the class of an expanded clone; other rows omit it.

j_call cdr3_length clone_size v_call d_call cdr3_aa cdr3_nt
TRBJ1-3 13 many TRBV7-2 NA CASSSLNGNTIYF TGTGCCAGCAGTTCATTAAACGGAAACACCATATATTTT
TRBJ1-2 14 few TRBV12-3/TRBV12-4 TRBD1 CASTPDGQGSGYTF TGTGCCAGCACCCCGGATGGACAGGGAAGCGGCTACACCTTC
TRBJ1-4 15 NA TRBV27 TRBD1 CASREAGGAFEKLFF TGTGCCAGCAGGGAAGCAGGGGGGGCGTTCGAAAAACTGTTTTTT
TRBJ2-7 16 NA TRBV7-6 NA CASSRSAGMGNYEQYF TGTGCCAGCAGCCGTTCCGCGGGCATGGGGAACTACGAGCAGTACTTC
TRBJ2-3 15 NA TRBV2 TRBD2 CASSVKRGGPDTQYF TGTGCCAGCAGTGTAAAGCGGGGGGGCCCAGATACGCAGTATTTT
TRBJ1-2 15 NA TRBV28 TRBD1 CASSLRTGGNYGYTF TGTGCCAGCAGTTTACGGACAGGGGGGAACTATGGCTACACCTTC
TRBJ2-3 12 once TRBV10-3 NA CAISESGDTQYF TGTGCCATCAGTGAGTCAGGAGATACGCAGTATTTT
TRBJ2-3 14 few TRBV19 NA CASRGPGYGDTQYF TGTGCCAGTAGGGGTCCGGGGTATGGAGATACGCAGTATTTT
TRBJ2-2 15 NA TRBV27 TRBD1 CASSYRDSNTGELFF TGTGCCAGCAGTTACCGGGACAGTAACACCGGGGAGCTGTTTTTT
TRBJ1-1 19 few TRBV7-8 TRBD1 CASSFQGGGTGLRSTEAFF TGTGCCAGCAGCTTCCAGGGTGGAGGGACAGGGCTGAGAAGCACTGAAGCTTTCTTT
TRBJ2-5 13 NA TRBV29-1 NA CSVERRLVGTQYF TGCAGCGTTGAACGGCGGCTAGTCGGGACCCAGTACTTC
TRBJ2-3 15 few TRBV19 TRBD1 CASSISGTGFYTQYF TGTGCCAGTAGTATCTCCGGGACAGGGTTTTATACGCAGTATTTT
TRBJ2-5 16 few TRBV7-8 TRBD2 CASSLVRAGGQETQYF TGTGCCAGCAGCTTAGTCCGAGCGGGGGGGCAAGAGACCCAGTACTTC
TRBJ2-1 15 NA TRBV6-1 NA CASSSGEDSYNEQFF TGTGCCAGCAGTTCGGGGGAGGATTCCTACAATGAGCAGTTCTTC
TRBJ1-1 15 many TRBV7-2 NA CASSLVGAGNTEAFF TGTGCCAGCAGCTTAGTAGGGGCCGGGAACACTGAAGCTTTCTTT
TRBJ2-7 13 few TRBV6-6 TRBD1 CASREQGSGEQYF TGTGCCAGCAGGGAACAGGGGAGCGGCGAGCAGTACTTC
TRBJ1-5 15 NA TRBV4-3 NA CASSQDRGGLQPQHF TGCGCCAGCAGCCAAGATCGTGGGGGACTCCAGCCCCAGCATTTT
TRBJ1-4 13 NA TRBV12-3/TRBV12-4 NA CASSFGGSEKLFF TGTGCCAGCAGTTTTGGAGGGAGTGAAAAACTGTTTTTT
TRBJ2-7 14 NA TRBV11-2 NA CASSPFLTTYEQYF TGTGCCAGCAGTCCCTTTCTCACAACCTACGAGCAGTACTTC
TRBJ1-3 15 NA TRBV28 NA CASSLLGQQGNTIYF TGTGCCAGCAGTTTGTTGGGGCAGCAAGGAAACACCATATATTTT
TRBJ2-1 16 NA TRBV6-1 NA CASSEGWWRSNNEQFF TGTGCCAGCAGTGAAGGGTGGTGGCGCTCCAACAATGAGCAGTTCTTC
TRBJ2-5 18 many TRBV12-3/TRBV12-4 TRBD2 CASSAGLAGDPGRETQYF TGTGCCAGCAGCGCAGGACTAGCGGGAGATCCGGGCAGGGAGACCCAGTACTTC
TRBJ1-6 20 NA TRBV11-3 TRBD1 CASSLFRDRGKSSYNSPLHF TGTGCCAGCAGCTTATTTCGAGACAGGGGAAAAAGCTCCTATAATTCACCCCTCCACTTT
TRBJ1-2 14 NA TRBV27 TRBD1 CASSLSTGQYGYTF TGTGCCAGCAGTTTATCGACAGGGCAGTATGGCTACACCTTC
TRBJ2-7 14 NA TRBV7-4 NA CASSFPPGPYEQYF TGTGCCAGCAGCTTCCCCCCAGGGCCTTACGAGCAGTACTTC
TRBJ2-2 17 once TRBV7-2 NA CASSSHLTPGLAGELFF TGTGCCAGCAGCTCGCACCTAACTCCAGGTCTTGCGGGGGAGCTGTTTTTT
TRBJ2-3 13 many TRBV7-6 NA CASSSVPTDTQYF TGTGCCAGCAGCAGCGTACCCACAGATACGCAGTATTTT
TRBJ2-1 15 NA TRBV20-1 NA CSVNPPMSSYNEQFF TGCAGTGTTAATCCTCCTATGAGCTCCTACAATGAGCAGTTCTTC
TRBJ2-4 14 NA TRBV7-9 TRBD2 CASSLTGGAFVQYF TGTGCCAGCAGCTTAACCGGGGGGGCCTTCGTTCAGTACTTC
TRBJ2-5 16 NA TRBV5-3 TRBD1 CASRLRTGGEGETQYF TGTGCCAGCAGACTTCGGACAGGGGGCGAGGGAGAGACCCAGTACTTC
TRBJ2-5 14 NA TRBV6-1 TRBD2 CASRPTSAQETQYF TGTGCCAGCAGGCCGACTAGCGCGCAAGAGACCCAGTACTTC
TRBJ2-1 19 many TRBV7-2 NA CASSLDRRLPREDPHEQFF TGTGCCAGCAGCTTGGACCGTAGGCTTCCCCGCGAAGACCCACATGAGCAGTTCTTC
TRBJ1-5 14 many TRBV7-2 NA CASSLAGLNQPQHF TGTGCCAGCAGCTTAGCGGGACTAAATCAGCCCCAGCATTTT
TRBJ2-7 12 few TRBV7-2 NA CASSFGAGEQYF TGTGCCAGCAGCTTCGGGGCGGGGGAGCAGTACTTC
TRBJ2-2 14 few TRBV12-3/TRBV12-4 TRBD1 CASRPQGAFGELFF TGTGCCAGCAGGCCTCAGGGGGCGTTCGGGGAGCTGTTTTTT
TRBJ2-5 15 few TRBV19 NA CASSQGGTDQETQYF TGTGCCAGTAGCCAAGGCGGGACGGATCAAGAGACCCAGTACTTC
TRBJ1-1 13 many TRBV7-2 NA CASSLKGVTEAFF TGTGCCAGCAGCTTAAAGGGGGTCACTGAAGCTTTCTTT
TRBJ2-5 17 once TRBV10-3 NA CAISEPDRGLSLGTQYF TGTGCCATCAGTGAGCCGGACAGAGGTCTTAGTCTTGGGACCCAGTACTTC